The 8 T cell receptor beta chains below come from one sample, sequenced in a study of a mutant IDH1 vaccine in newly diagnosed glioma (dated by TCRdb to the early 2020s). Libraries were prepared through the immunoSEQ multiplex PCR assay. Imported from immuneACCESS, the table was reduced by TCRdb to in-frame sequences with V and J called. These copies leave out some clones; in studies compared against another copy, an unresolved V gene accounts for under half, and the cause of the remainder is not known. The sample table contains roughly 68,000 clones; only one count was recorded for around 74% of them. Around 8.2% of the sample rests with the top ten. Reading the label with the study, this specimen's time point is: baseline, week 1 (first vaccination visit). According to the study, the label for this sample's treatment or condition signals: pre-vaccination baseline after standard-of-care therapy.

Specimen: PBMCs, collected from a glioma patient treated with radiotherapy, temozolomide or both. Every receptor here comes from a man in his fifties with glioma.

V and J are TRBV7-2 and TRBJ2-1, with D perhaps TRBD1 (5 bases). Between the trimmed V and J ends, which lost 7 bases and 7 bases, there was a span of 11 bases. Germline CDR1 reads SGHTA; CDR2 reads FQGNSA. The CDR3 has 12 residues. CDR3 coding DNA: TGTGCCAGCAACTTGGCAGGGAATGAGCAGTTCTTC. Translated: CASNLAGNEQFF.

This sequence joins TRBV30 and TRBJ1-1, with D unclear. Germline loops: CDR1 GTSNPN, CDR2 SVGIG (reference sequence). Trimming left V 0 bases short and J 2 bases short, with 7 bases between. This CDR3 is built from 13 residues. The CDR3 region has the DNA TGTGCCTGGAGTGTCGGAGTTAACACTGAAGCTTTCTTT. Translation gives CAWSVGVNTEAFF.

This clone was detected a few times. The rearrangement uses TRBV30 and TRBJ2-2; D gene ambiguous. The CDR3 spans 13 residues. CDR1 and CDR2 (germline): GTSNPN, SVGIG (reference sequence). Trimming pared 2 bases from V and 1 base from J, leaving 5 bases between. CDR3 sequence reads: CAWSWENTGELFF. DNA for the CDR3: TGTGCCTGGAGTTGGGAGAACACCGGGGAGCTGTTTTTT.

The chain recombines TRBV30 with TRBJ1-6, with no clear D. CDR3 length: 13 residues. Germline CDR1 is GTSNPN and CDR2 is SVGIG (reference sequence). Trimming left V 0 bases short and J 9 bases short, with 9 bases between. CDR3 loop: CAWSVKPSSPLHF. Written as DNA, the CDR3 is TGTGCCTGGAGTGTAAAACCGAGTTCACCCCTCCACTTT.

The gene calls are TRBV7-9 and TRBJ1-1; D not certain. Germline V gene lookup returns CDR1 SEHNR and CDR2 FQNEAQ (reference sequence). Trimming left V 5 bases short and J 0 bases short, with 7 bases between. The length of the CDR3 is 13 residues. CDR3: CASSPELNTEAFF. CDR3 bases: TGTGCCAGCAGCCCTGAGTTGAACACTGAAGCTTTCTTT. Based on the CDR3 plus reference TRBV7-9 and TRBJ1-1, the full variable domain is DTGVSQNPRHKITKRGQNVTFRCDPISEHNRLYWYRQTLGQGPEFLTYFQNEAQLEKSRLLSDRFSAERPKGSFSTLEIQRTEQGDSAMYLCASSPELNTEAFFGQGTRLTVV.

V and J are TRBV5-6 and TRBJ1-5; tentatively, D is TRBD1 (5 bases). Trimming shortened V by 0 bases and J by 3 bases, and 16 bases separated the two germline ends. The germline V gene has CDR1 SGHDT and CDR2 YYEEEE. CDR3 length: 17 amino acids. As DNA, the CDR3 is TGTGCCAGCAGCTTGGGGGCGGGGCAGGACGACAATCAGCCCCAGCATTTT. It is translated as CASSLGAGQDDNQPQHF.

The rearrangement uses TRBV15 and TRBJ1-5, with 7 bases that match TRBD1. The ends lost 1 base at V and 0 bases at J; junction bases unmatched: 9. The germline V gene has CDR1 LNHNV and CDR2 YYDKDF (reference sequence). There are 18 residues in the CDR3. CDR3 nucleotides: TGTGCCACCAGCAGAGTCCGCGACAGGGACTATAGCAATCAGCCCCAGCATTTT. This codes for CATSRVRDRDYSNQPQHF.

The chain employs TRBV13 and TRBJ1-4, with D possibly TRBD1 on 6 matching bases. The CDR3 runs to 15 residues. Germline V CDR1 and CDR2: PRHDT, FYEKMQ (reference sequence). The ends were cut back, 5 bases at V and 2 bases at J, with 12 bases in the middle. As DNA, the CDR3 is TGTGCCAGCAGCAAGTGGACAGACACTAATGAAAAACTGTTTTTT. Translation: CASSKWTDTNEKLFF.